Sequencing of this TCR beta chain was carried out in a study of blood T cell repertoires in COVID-19. At the level of the study: From the United States, Italy and Spain came samples of acute and convalescent COVID-19.

In the original processing: For nucleated cells, counts were estimated from reference gene primer amplification. The repertoire was sequenced with immunoSEQ multiplex PCR; TCRdb's copy has only in-frame clones and lacks some. V and J calls and clone size come straight from that table; D and trimming were deduced from the DNA. In the table there are about 150,000 clones, 80% to 85% of which are singletons. The J segment lost 4 bases and the V segment lost 5 bases, leaving 19 bases of the junction unmatched. Germline CDR1 and CDR2: SGHAT and FQNNGV. The length of the CDR3 is 18 residues. One Seattle source followed patients from active infection through their disease course.

This chain joins TRBV11-2 and TRBJ2-5, with 7 bases identical to TRBD1. The origin of this receptor is a man under 40 with COVID-19, enrolled during active disease. Sample: peripheral blood. The CDR3 is CASSVGSTGARIGETQYF. CDR3 sequence (DNA): TGTGCCAGCAGCGTAGGCTCTACAGGGGCCAGGATCGGAGAGACCCAGTACTTC.